This TCR beta chain was retrieved from a study of identical twins' blood T cells. This CDR3 spans 14 amino acids. V gave up 0 bases and J gave up 9 bases, with 13 bases separating them. Per the germline V gene, CDR1 is SGHVS and CDR2 is FQNEAQ. TCRdb used MiXCR to reprocess the 5' RACE reads, holding one entry per CDR3 protein. This table has around 380,000 distinct CDR3 sequences, over 25% appearing once. Sequencing was carried out using PBMCs. J is TRBJ2-3 and V is TRBV7-8; perhaps D is TRBD1 or TRBD2 (5 bases each). This receptor was identified in a woman aged 18-49 years in good health. The CDR3 is CASSLAYPGPTQYF. The CDR3 region has the DNA TGTGCCAGCAGCTTAGCGTATCCGGGGCCGACGCAGTATTTT.